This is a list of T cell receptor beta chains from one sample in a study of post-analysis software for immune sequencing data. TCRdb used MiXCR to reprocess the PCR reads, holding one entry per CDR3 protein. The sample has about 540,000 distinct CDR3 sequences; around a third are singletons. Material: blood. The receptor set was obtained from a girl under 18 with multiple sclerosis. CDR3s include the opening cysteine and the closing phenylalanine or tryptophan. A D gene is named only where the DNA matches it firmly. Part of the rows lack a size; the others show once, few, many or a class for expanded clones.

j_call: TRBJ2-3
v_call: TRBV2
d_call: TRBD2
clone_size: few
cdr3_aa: CASSPLAGGPNTQYF
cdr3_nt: TGTGCCAGCAGTCCTCTAGCGGGGGGCCCAAATACGCAGTATTTT

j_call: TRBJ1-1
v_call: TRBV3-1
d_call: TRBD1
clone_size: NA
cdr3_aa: CASGQGAPTEAFF
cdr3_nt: TGTGCCAGTGGACAGGGGGCGCCTACTGAAGCTTTCTTT

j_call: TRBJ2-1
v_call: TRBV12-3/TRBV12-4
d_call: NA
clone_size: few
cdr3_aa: CASTSQGGYNEQFF
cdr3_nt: TGTGCCAGCACTTCCCAAGGGGGATACAATGAGCAGTTCTTC

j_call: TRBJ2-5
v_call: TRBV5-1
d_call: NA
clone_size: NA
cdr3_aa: CASSLSGRGDLGETQYF
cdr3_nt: TGCGCCAGCAGCTTGTCCGGCAGGGGAGATTTGGGGGAGACCCAGTACTTC

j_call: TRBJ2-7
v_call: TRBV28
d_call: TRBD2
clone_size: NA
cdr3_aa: CASSLTSTGGGQYF
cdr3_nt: TGTGCCAGCAGTTTGACATCTACCGGGGGGGGGCAGTACTTC

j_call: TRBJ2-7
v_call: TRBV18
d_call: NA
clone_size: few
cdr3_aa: CASSAGTGFNVLVEQYF
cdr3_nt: TGTGCCAGCTCAGCGGGGACGGGGTTCAATGTCCTAGTAGAGCAGTACTTC

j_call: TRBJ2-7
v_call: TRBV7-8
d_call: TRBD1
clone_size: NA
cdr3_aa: CASSQTPDRGWYEQYF
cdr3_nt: TGTGCCAGCAGCCAGACCCCTGACAGGGGCTGGTACGAGCAGTACTTC

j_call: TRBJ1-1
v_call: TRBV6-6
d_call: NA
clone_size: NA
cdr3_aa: CASSRTRGATEAFF
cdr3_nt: TGTGCCAGCAGTAGGACTCGGGGAGCGACTGAAGCTTTCTTT

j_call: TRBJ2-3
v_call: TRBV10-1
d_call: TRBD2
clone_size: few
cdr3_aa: CASSESTLAGSTDTQYF
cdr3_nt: TGCGCCAGCAGTGAGTCGACCCTAGCGGGAAGCACAGATACGCAGTATTTT

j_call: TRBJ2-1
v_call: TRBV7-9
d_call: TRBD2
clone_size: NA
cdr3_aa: CASSPASGTYNEQFF
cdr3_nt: TGTGCCAGCAGTCCCGCTAGCGGAACCTACAATGAGCAGTTCTTC

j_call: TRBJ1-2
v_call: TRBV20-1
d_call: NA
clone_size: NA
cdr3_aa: CSSKGGYGYTF
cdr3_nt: TGCAGTTCGAAGGGGGGGTATGGCTACACCTTC

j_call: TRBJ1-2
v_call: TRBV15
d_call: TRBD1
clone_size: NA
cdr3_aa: CATSRDSGQGDGYTF
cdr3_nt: TGTGCCACCAGCAGAGATTCGGGACAGGGAGATGGCTACACCTTC

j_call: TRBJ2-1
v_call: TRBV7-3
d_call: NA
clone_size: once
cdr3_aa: CASSFRQGGEQFF
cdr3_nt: TGTGCCAGCAGCTTCCGCCAAGGGGGTGAGCAGTTCTTC

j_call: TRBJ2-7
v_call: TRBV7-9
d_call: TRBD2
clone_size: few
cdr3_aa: CASAGRLAGAYEQYF
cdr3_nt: TGTGCCAGCGCCGGAAGACTAGCGGGGGCCTACGAGCAGTACTTC

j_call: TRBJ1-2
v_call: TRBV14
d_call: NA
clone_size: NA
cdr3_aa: CTSSQVLSGGYTF
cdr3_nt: TGTACCAGCAGCCAAGTCCTCAGCGGAGGCTACACCTTC

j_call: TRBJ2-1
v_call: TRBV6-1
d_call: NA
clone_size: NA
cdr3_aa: CASSAALNEQFF
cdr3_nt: TGTGCCAGCAGTGCCGCCCTCAATGAGCAGTTCTTC

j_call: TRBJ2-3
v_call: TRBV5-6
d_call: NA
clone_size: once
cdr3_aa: CANSLDGRRVSTDTQYF
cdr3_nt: TGTGCCAACAGCTTGGACGGGCGGAGGGTTAGCACAGATACGCAGTATTTT

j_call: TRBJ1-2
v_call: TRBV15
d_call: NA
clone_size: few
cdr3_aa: CATSREGWGNYGYTF
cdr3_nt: TGTGCCACCAGCCGTGAGGGCTGGGGTAACTATGGCTACACCTTC

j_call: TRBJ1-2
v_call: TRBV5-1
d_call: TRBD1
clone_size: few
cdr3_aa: CASSFAGTGMDGYTF
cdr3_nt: TGCGCCAGCAGCTTCGCCGGGACAGGGATGGATGGCTACACCTTC

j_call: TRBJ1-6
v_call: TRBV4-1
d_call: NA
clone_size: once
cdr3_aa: CASSPNTSPLHF
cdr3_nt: TGCGCCAGCAGCCCCAACACTTCACCCCTCCACTTT

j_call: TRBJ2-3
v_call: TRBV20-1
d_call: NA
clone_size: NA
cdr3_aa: CSAKPGLQPDTQYF
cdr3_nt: TGCAGTGCCAAGCCGGGCCTACAACCAGATACGCAGTATTTT

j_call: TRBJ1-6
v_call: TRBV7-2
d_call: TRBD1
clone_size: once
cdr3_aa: CASSGHRGNSPLHF
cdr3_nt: TGTGCCAGCAGCGGCCACAGGGGAAATTCACCCCTCCACTTT

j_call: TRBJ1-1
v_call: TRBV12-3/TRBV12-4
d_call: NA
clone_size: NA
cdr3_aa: CASSLTGRARNTEAFF
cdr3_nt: TGTGCCAGCAGTCTGACAGGCCGCGCACGGAACACTGAAGCTTTCTTT

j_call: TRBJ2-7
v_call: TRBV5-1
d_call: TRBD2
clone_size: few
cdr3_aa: CASSLDGSGGYEQYF
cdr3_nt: TGCGCCAGCAGCTTGGATGGTAGCGGGGGGTACGAGCAGTACTTC

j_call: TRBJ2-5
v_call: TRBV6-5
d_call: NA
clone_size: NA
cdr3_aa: CASSYGGLSGQETQYF
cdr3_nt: TGTGCCAGCAGTTACGGAGGCCTGTCAGGCCAAGAGACCCAGTACTTC

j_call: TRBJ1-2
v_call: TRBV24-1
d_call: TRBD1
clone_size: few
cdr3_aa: CATSEKTGVNYGYTF
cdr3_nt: TGTGCCACCAGTGAGAAGACAGGGGTAAACTATGGCTACACCTTC

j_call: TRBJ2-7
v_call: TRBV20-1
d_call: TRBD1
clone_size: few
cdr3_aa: CRVDRDGSSYEQYF
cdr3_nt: TGCAGAGTCGACAGGGATGGGAGCTCCTACGAGCAGTACTTC

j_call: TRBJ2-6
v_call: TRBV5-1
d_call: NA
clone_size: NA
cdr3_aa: CASSFRDMYSGANVLTF
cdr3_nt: TGCGCCAGCAGCTTCCGGGACATGTACTCTGGGGCCAACGTCCTGACTTTC